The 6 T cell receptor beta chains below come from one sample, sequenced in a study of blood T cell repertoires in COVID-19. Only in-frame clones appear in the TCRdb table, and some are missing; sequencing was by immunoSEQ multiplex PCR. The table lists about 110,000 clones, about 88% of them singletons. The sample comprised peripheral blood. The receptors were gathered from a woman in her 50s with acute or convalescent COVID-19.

The CDR3 DNA sequence: TGTGCCAGCCTCCTGGGCATCGGAGAGACCCAGTACTTC. It yields the protein CASLLGIGETQYF. The chain uses TRBV18 and TRBJ2-5; no clear D gene. CDR3 length: 13 residues. From germline, CDR1 is KGHSH and CDR2 LQKENI. V lost 8 bases to trimming and J lost 4 bases, with 14 bases between them.

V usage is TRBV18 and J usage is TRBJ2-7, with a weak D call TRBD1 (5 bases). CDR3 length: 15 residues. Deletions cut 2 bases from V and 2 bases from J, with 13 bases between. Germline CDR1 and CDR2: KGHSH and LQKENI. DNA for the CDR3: TGTGCCAGCTCACCAGACCAGGGCCCGACCTACGAGCAGTACTTC. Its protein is CASSPDQGPTYEQYF.

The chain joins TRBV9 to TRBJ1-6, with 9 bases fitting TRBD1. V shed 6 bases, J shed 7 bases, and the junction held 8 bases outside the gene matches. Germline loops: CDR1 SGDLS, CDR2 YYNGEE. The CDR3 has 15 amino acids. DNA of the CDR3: TGTGCCAGCAACAACGCCGGGACAGGGAATTCACCCCTCCACTTT. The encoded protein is CASNNAGTGNSPLHF.

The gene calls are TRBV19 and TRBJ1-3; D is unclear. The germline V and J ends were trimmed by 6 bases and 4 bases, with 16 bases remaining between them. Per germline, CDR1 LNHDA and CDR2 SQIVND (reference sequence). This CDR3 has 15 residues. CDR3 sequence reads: CASSSQENGGNTIYF. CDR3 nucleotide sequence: TGTGCCAGTAGCTCCCAGGAAAACGGCGGAAACACCATATATTTT.

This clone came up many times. CDR3 coding DNA: TGTGCCAGCAGTTGGGGGGACGGACGGAATCAGCCCCAGCATTTT. As protein: CASSWGDGRNQPQHF. V usage is TRBV28 and J usage is TRBJ1-5; a possible D gene is TRBD1 (5 bases). The CDR3 is 15 residues long. Per the germline V gene, CDR1 is MDHEN and CDR2 is SYDVKM. The germline V and J ends were trimmed by 4 bases and 4 bases, with 14 bases remaining between them. The full variable domain, in which reference TRBV28 and TRBJ1-5 provide the parts outside the CDR3, is DVKVTQSSRYLVKRTGEKVFLECVQDMDHENMFWYRQDPGLGLRLIYFSYDVKMKEKGDIPEGYSVSREKKERFSLILESASTNQTSMYLCASSWGDGRNQPQHFGDGTRLSIL.

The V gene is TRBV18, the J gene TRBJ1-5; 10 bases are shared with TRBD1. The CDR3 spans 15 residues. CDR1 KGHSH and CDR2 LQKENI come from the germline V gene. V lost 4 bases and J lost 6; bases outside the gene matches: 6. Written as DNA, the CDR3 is TGTGCCAGCTCACAGGGGACAGGGGCGGCTCAGCCCCAGCATTTT. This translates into CASSQGTGAAQPQHF.